The 24 T cell receptor beta chains presented below share a single source sample, sequenced in a study of regulatory T cells in long-lasting Graves disease. Arm-PCR of CDR3 regions with iRepertoire HTBI primers generated TCR beta libraries. One entry per CDR3 protein results from TCRdb running MiXCR on the multiplex PCR reads. This table has over 350,000 distinct CDR3 sequences, less than 25% appearing once. Time point denoted: persistent/refractory GD, antithyroid drugs over 5 years with positive TRAb. The TCR library was prepared using RNA isolated from PBMCs. Sequencing was performed on peripheral blood mononuclear cells (PBMCs), taken when the disease was refractory, from a patient treated with antithyroid drugs. The receptor set was obtained from a female donor with Graves disease.

This clonotype has just a few counts. The V and J genes are TRBV5-4 and TRBJ2-7; D assignment may be TRBD1 or TRBD2 (5 bases each). V was shortened by 4 bases and J by 6 bases, with 8 bases between the two germline ends. Germline lookup yields CDR1 SGHNT and CDR2 YYREEE (reference sequence). CDR3 length equals 11 residues. The CDR3 loop reads CASSEGSEQYF. CDR3 in DNA: TGTGCCAGCAGCGAGGGGTCCGAGCAGTACTTC.

CDR3 region: CASSPGLMEGGNQPQHF. CDR3 sequence (DNA): TGCGCCAGCAGCCCCGGACTGATGGAGGGCGGCAATCAGCCCCAGCATTTT. The V call is TRBV4-3, the J call TRBJ1-5; D gene unclear. This CDR3 contains 17 residues. V was trimmed by 4 bases and J by 2 bases, leaving 18 bases between them. Germline CDR1 is LGHNA and CDR2 is YSLEER.

This clonotype was recorded many times. CDR3 protein: CASSRLLSDTIYF. DNA for the CDR3: TGTGCCAGCAGCCGCCTCCTATCGGACACCATATATTTT. The chain couples TRBV11-2 to TRBJ1-3; D not resolved. CDR1 is SGHAT and CDR2 is FQNNGV in the germline V gene. V was cut by 5 bases and J by 8 bases, with 13 bases left in between. The CDR3 is made up of 13 amino acids.

This clonotype was recorded many times. The V and J genes are TRBV11-2 and TRBJ2-7; 7 bases agree with TRBD1. This CDR3 spans 15 amino acids. Germline loops: CDR1 SGHAT, CDR2 FQNNGV. With V trimmed by 6 bases and J by 0 bases, 8 bases remained unmatched. In DNA, the CDR3 is TGTGCCAGCAGTAATTCCGGACAGGACTCCTACGAGCAGTACTTC. Translation: CASSNSGQDSYEQYF.

This clonotype was seen a few times. The V call is TRBV28, the J call TRBJ1-6; no clear D. Trimming removed 8 bases at V and 7 bases at J, with 9 bases between. In germline, CDR1 is MDHEN, CDR2 SYDVKM. This CDR3 region has 12 residues. The CDR3 here is CASGGVNSPLHF. Here the CDR3 DNA reads TGTGCCAGCGGTGGTGTGAATTCACCCCTCCACTTT.

This rearrangement joins TRBV30 to TRBJ1-1, with TRBD1 matching 8 bases. Trimming at V came to 3 bases and at J to 1 base, leaving 4 bases not matched to a gene. Germline assignment: CDR1 GTSNPN and CDR2 SVGIG (reference sequence). The CDR3 consists of 14 residues. CDR3 residues: CAWRTGQGNTEAFF. CDR3 DNA sequence: TGTGCCTGGAGAACAGGACAGGGGAACACTGAAGCTTTCTTT.

This clonotype was recorded at least ten times. The rearrangement joins TRBV20-1 to TRBJ1-4; 9 bases are shared with TRBD1. Germline CDR1 and CDR2: DFQATT and SNEGSKA (reference sequence). Germline trimming cut 4 bases from V and 13 bases from J; bases unmatched to any gene: 16. The CDR3 covers 15 residues. This CDR3 is CSAILSGTGMKGLFF. As DNA, the CDR3 is TGCAGTGCTATCTTAAGTGGGACAGGGATGAAGGGACTGTTTTTT.

Many counts were recorded for this clonotype. V usage is TRBV30 and J usage is TRBJ1-1; 8 bases are a match to TRBD1. The V and J ends lost 4 bases and 4 bases, in that order; junction bases with no gene match: 5. Germline V gene data show CDR1 as GTSNPN and CDR2 as SVGIG (reference sequence). This CDR3 has 13 amino acids. CDR3 bases: TGTGCCTGGACCAGGGGGCAGAGCACTGAAGCTTTCTTT. Its protein is CAWTRGQSTEAFF.

This clonotype was recorded at least ten times. The rearrangement links TRBV20-1 to TRBJ2-5; TRBD1 might be the D (5 bases). Trimming shortened V by 3 bases and J by 1 base, and 9 bases separated the two germline ends. This CDR3 is 13 amino acids long. Germline V gives CDR1 DFQATT, CDR2 SNEGSKA (reference sequence). CDR3: CSASWQGQETQYF. CDR3 sequence (DNA): TGCAGTGCTAGCTGGCAGGGCCAAGAGACCCAGTACTTC.

At least ten counts were recorded for this clonotype. The J gene is TRBJ1-1, the V gene TRBV6-2 or TRBV6-3, with D hard to call. The V gene's germline CDR1 is MNHEY and CDR2 SVGEGT. The CDR3 contains 15 residues. Trimming pared 0 bases from V and 0 bases from J, leaving 8 bases between. CDR3 loop: CASSYSKQLNTEAFF. As DNA, the CDR3 is TGTGCCAGCAGTTACTCGAAGCAGTTGAACACTGAAGCTTTCTTT.

The gene calls are TRBV20-1 and TRBJ2-5; 13 bases map to TRBD2. The CDR3 runs to 17 residues. The germline V gene encodes CDR1 DFQATT and CDR2 SNEGSKA (reference sequence). Unmatched junction bases numbered 15, after V lost 5 bases and J lost 6 bases. DNA of the CDR3: TGCAGTGCTGGGATGGGACTAGCGGGACTCAAAAGGAAGACCCAGTACTTC. It yields the protein CSAGMGLAGLKRKTQYF.

This rearrangement joins TRBV18 to TRBJ2-7; D gene uncertain. Trimming removed 0 bases from V and 1 base from J, with 4 bases in between. Germline V lookup: CDR1 KGHSH, CDR2 LQKENI. The CDR3 loop spans 13 amino acids. CDR3 sequence reads: CASSPPESYEQYF. The CDR3, as DNA: TGTGCCAGCTCACCACCAGAGTCCTACGAGCAGTACTTC.

This clonotype was observed many times. CDR3 amino acids: CASSVDAYEQYF. The CDR3 DNA reads TGTGCCAGCAGCGTCGACGCCTACGAGCAGTACTTC. The chain uses TRBV7-2 and TRBJ2-7, with no clear D. The V gene's germline CDR1 is SGHTA and CDR2 FQGNSA. This CDR3 region has 12 residues. V was cut by 5 bases and J by 2 bases, with 7 bases left in between. Complete variable domain (other parts from reference TRBV7-2 and TRBJ2-7): GAGVSQSPSNKVTEKGKDVELRCDPISGHTALYWYRQSLGQGLEFLIYFQGNSAPDKSGLPSDRFSAERTGGSVSTLTIQRTQQEDSAVYLCASSVDAYEQYFGPGTRLTVT.

This clonotype was recorded at least ten times. The chain couples TRBV20-1 to TRBJ2-5; tentatively, D is TRBD1 (6 bases). CDR1 and CDR2 from the germline V gene are DFQATT and SNEGSKA (reference sequence). The V end lost 5 bases, the J end lost 3 bases, and 13 bases lay between the germline ends. The CDR3 is 13 amino acids. CDR3 DNA: TGCAGTGCTGCCCGGGACAACAAAGAGACCCAGTACTTC. Protein: CSAARDNKETQYF.

This clonotype was picked up many times. The gene calls are TRBV28 and TRBJ2-5; possible D gene TRBD2, 7 bases. Between the trimmed V and J ends, which lost 6 bases and 2 bases, there was a span of 16 bases. The CDR3 extends over 15 amino acids. From germline, CDR1 is MDHEN and CDR2 SYDVKM. CDR3 DNA sequence: TGTGCCAGCAGCCCCTCGGGGGGCCTTCAAGAGACCCAGTACTTC. Translating gives CASSPSGGLQETQYF.

This clonotype has only a few counts. The chain couples TRBV29-1 to TRBJ1-2; 8 bases are a match to TRBD1. Germline CDR1 is SQVTM and CDR2 is ANQGSEA. Trimming at V came to 1 base and at J to 9 bases, leaving 1 base not matched to a gene. This CDR3 is built from 11 residues. The CDR3 region is CSVEGTGSYTF. In nucleotides, the CDR3 is TGCAGCGTTGAAGGGACAGGGAGCTACACCTTC. The variable domain in full, with the rest retrieved from reference TRBV29-1 and TRBJ1-2, is SAVISQKPSRDICQRGTSLTIQCQVDSQVTMMFWYRQQPGQSLTLIATANQGSEATYESGFVIDKFPISRPNLTFSTLTVSNMSPEDSSIYLCSVEGTGSYTFGSGTRLTVV.

This clonotype has a count of ten or more. The rearrangement links TRBV11-2 to TRBJ2-7; D unresolved. V was shortened by 1 base and J by 0 bases, with 7 bases between the two germline ends. From germline, CDR1 is SGHAT and CDR2 FQNNGV. This CDR3 has 14 amino acids. The CDR3 bases are TGTGCCAGCAGCTTAGTGACCAGCTCCTACGAGCAGTACTTC. It codes for CASSLVTSSYEQYF.

This clonotype was observed many times. The chain has TRBV9 and TRBJ1-4, with TRBD1 matching 7 bases. The ends lost 3 bases at V and 0 bases at J; junction bases unmatched: 14. CDR3 length: 19 amino acids. The germline gives CDR1 SGDLS, CDR2 YYNGEE. The CDR3 DNA is TGTGCCAGCAGCGCTCCGGCCGGCCAGGGGGGATCAACTAATGAAAAACTGTTTTTT. Protein sequence: CASSAPAGQGGSTNEKLFF.

In DNA, the CDR3 is TGCAGTGCTGGTAGAGGTTTAGCTAGAGACACCGGGGAGCTGTTTTTT. It encodes CSAGRGLARDTGELFF. This chain joins TRBV20-1 and TRBJ2-2; no reliable D call. Germline lookup yields CDR1 DFQATT and CDR2 SNEGSKA (reference sequence). The CDR3 runs to 16 residues. Trimming took off 5 bases at V and 3 bases at J, with 19 bases between the two ends.

This chain uses TRBV19 with TRBJ1-6; D gene unclear. In germline, CDR1 is LNHDA, CDR2 SQIVND (reference sequence). The V end lost 5 bases, the J end lost 8 bases, and 7 bases lay between the germline ends. This CDR3 has 12 residues. CDR3: CASSGSDSPLHF. CDR3 sequence (DNA): TGTGCCAGTAGTGGCTCAGATTCACCCCTCCACTTT. Together with reference TRBV19 and TRBJ1-6, the CDR3 gives the full variable domain: DGGITQSPKYLFRKEGQNVTLSCEQNLNHDAMYWYRQDPGQGLRLIYYSQIVNDFQKGDIAEGYSVSREKKESFPLTVTSAQKNPTAFYLCASSGSDSPLHFGNGTRLTVT.

This clonotype occurred many times. V is TRBV28 and J is TRBJ1-6, with D possibly being TRBD1 (5 bases). Germline CDR1 is MDHEN and CDR2 is SYDVKM. Trimming removed 1 base from V and 9 bases from J, with 13 bases in between. The CDR3 has 15 residues. The DNA for the CDR3 is TGTGCCAGCAGTTTATCAGGGCAGGGAGTTTCACCCCTCCACTTT. It is translated as CASSLSGQGVSPLHF.

This clonotype was seen at least ten times. The V and J genes are TRBV2 and TRBJ1-1; D unresolved. V was cut by 6 bases and J by 1 base, with 9 bases left in between. The germline gives CDR1 SNHLY, CDR2 FYNNEI. The CDR3 extends over 13 amino acids. CDR3 DNA sequence: TGTGCCAGCAGCGTGGGAGAGAACACTGAAGCTTTCTTT. It translates to CASSVGENTEAFF. Using reference TRBV2 and TRBJ1-1 for the parts outside the CDR3, the full variable domain is EPEVTQTPSHQVTQMGQEVILRCVPISNHLYFYWYRQILGQKVEFLVSFYNNEISEKSEIFDDQFSVERPDGSNFTLKIRSTKLEDSAMYFCASSVGENTEAFFGQGTRLTVV.

In its sample, this clonotype was seen many times. The chain recombines TRBV12-3 or TRBV12-4 with TRBJ1-2, with D tentatively TRBD1 (6 bases). V lost 5 bases to trimming and J lost 8 bases, with 21 bases between them. The CDR3 is 15 amino acids. In DNA, the CDR3 is TGTGCCAGCAGTCGCATGCTCCGGGACACCCGCGGCTACACCTTC. This codes for CASSRMLRDTRGYTF.

This sequence joins TRBV20-1 and TRBJ2-2; D may be TRBD2 (5 bases). This CDR3 contains 12 residues. CDR1 is DFQATT, CDR2 SNEGSKA, per germline (reference sequence). The V end lost 6 bases, the J end lost 6 bases, and 11 bases lay between the germline ends. CDR3 loop: CSAHRESGELFF. The CDR3 coding sequence is TGCAGTGCGCACCGGGAATCCGGGGAGCTGTTTTTT.